A single sample is the source of the 22 T cell receptor beta chains below, sequenced in a study of shared clonotypes between healthy human individuals. TCRdb's copy holds only in-frame clones and misses some; the assay was immunoSEQ multiplex PCR. The data contain under 600,000 clones, around 76% of them singletons. The specimen was PBMCs. These receptors came from a middle-aged woman in good health. Some clones in this sample may be carry-over from other donors' samples.

V gene TRBV5-1 combines with J gene TRBJ2-3, with a tentative D call TRBD1 (5 bases). V lost 1 base and J 1 base, leaving 10 bases between the germline ends. Germline V gene data show CDR1 as SGHRS and CDR2 as YFSETQ. The CDR3 consists of 15 residues. The CDR3 coding sequence is TGCGCCAGCAGCTTGATAGGGGTAGGCACAGATACGCAGTATTTT. Its protein product is CASSLIGVGTDTQYF.

In DNA form, the CDR3 reads TGCGCCAGCAGCCGAAGGCAGGGGGGTCAGGAGCAGTTCTTC. The encoded protein is CASSRRQGGQEQFF. This chain joins TRBV4-1 and TRBJ2-1; possible D gene TRBD1, 7 bases. This CDR3 comprises 14 residues. Germline-derived CDR1 and CDR2 are MGHRA and YSYEKL. The V gene lost 4 bases and the J gene lost 10 bases, with 17 bases spanning the gap.

This clone was found a few times. The CDR3 coding sequence is TGTGCCTGGCGGATGAACATGAACACTGAAGCTTTCTTT. It is translated as CAWRMNMNTEAFF. The V and J genes are TRBV30 and TRBJ1-1; D is unclear. The CDR3 spans 13 residues. V was trimmed by 5 bases and J by 0 bases, leaving 10 bases between them. Germline lookup yields CDR1 GTSNPN and CDR2 SVGIG (reference sequence).

The chain carries TRBV29-1 and TRBJ2-3; TRBD1 might be the D (5 bases). Germline CDR1 SQVTM, CDR2 ANQGSEA. CDR3 length equals 14 residues. V was clipped by 2 bases and J by 3 bases, with 12 bases between them. CDR3: CSVEIQGGTDTQYF. CDR3 sequence (DNA): TGCAGCGTTGAAATCCAGGGTGGGACAGATACGCAGTATTTT.

V and J are TRBV6-4 and TRBJ2-6, with 7 bases identical to TRBD2. CDR3 length equals 17 residues. Germline loops: CDR1 MRHNA, CDR2 SNTAGT. The V gene end was trimmed by 4 bases and the J gene end by 0 bases; junction bases not matched to a gene: 6. The DNA for the CDR3 is TGTGCCAGCAGTGCTAGCGGCCCGGTCTCTGGGGCCAACGTCCTGACTTTC. Translation: CASSASGPVSGANVLTF.

V usage is TRBV5-4 and J usage is TRBJ2-7; TRBD2 matches at 10 bases. CDR1 is SGHNT and CDR2 is YYREEE in the germline V gene (reference sequence). With V trimmed by 0 bases and J by 6 bases, 6 bases remained unmatched. The CDR3 length is 15 residues. The CDR3, as DNA: TGTGCCAGCAGCTTGGGCCTAGCGGGAGTTACCGAGCAGTACTTC. This codes for CASSLGLAGVTEQYF.

This chain joins TRBV19 and TRBJ2-7; 8 bases agree with TRBD2. Germline CDR1 and CDR2: LNHDA and SQIVND (reference sequence). This CDR3 region has 14 residues. Unmatched junction bases numbered 7, after V lost 5 bases and J lost 4 bases. In DNA form, the CDR3 reads TGTGCCAGTAGTCCCCGGGGGGGACTATACGAGCAGTACTTC. It specifies CASSPRGGLYEQYF.

The chain combines TRBV28 with TRBJ2-5; 14 positions agree with TRBD2. The CDR3 sequence is 15 residues long. Germline CDR1 MDHEN, CDR2 SYDVKM. J was trimmed by 5 bases and V by 6 bases; bases with no gene match: 5. The DNA for the CDR3 is TGTGCCAGCAGGACTAGCGGGAGGGCGTGGGAGACCCAGTACTTC. Its translation is CASRTSGRAWETQYF.

This clone was detected once. The chain links TRBV29-1 to TRBJ2-3, with a tentative D call TRBD1 (5 bases). The CDR3 has 13 amino acids. Trimming pared 8 bases from V and 5 bases from J, leaving 17 bases between. Germline CDR1 and CDR2: SQVTM and ANQGSEA. The CDR3 DNA follows: TGCAGCTCCGACAGACCTTCGGGAGATACGCAGTATTTT. Translated: CSSDRPSGDTQYF.

CDR3 residues: CASSSSGTSGRLEQFF. The CDR3 DNA reads TGTGCCAGCAGCTCTTCCGGGACTAGCGGGAGGTTAGAGCAGTTCTTC. The rearrangement uses TRBV7-8 and TRBJ2-1; 15 positions match TRBD2. The junction had 8 bases not matched to a gene; V was cut back by 4 bases and J by 10 bases. The CDR3 consists of 16 residues. From germline, CDR1 is SGHVS and CDR2 FQNEAQ.

This clone has at least ten counts. CDR3 amino acids: CATSGTSGSYNEQFF. CDR3 DNA sequence: TGTGCCACCAGCGGGACTAGCGGCTCCTACAATGAGCAGTTCTTC. The V gene is TRBV15, the J gene TRBJ2-1, with TRBD2 matching 11 bases. The germline gives CDR1 LNHNV, CDR2 YYDKDF (reference sequence). With 5 bases clipped from V and 0 bases from J, the junction kept 0 bases outside the gene matches. The CDR3 consists of 15 residues.

This chain links TRBV10-3 with TRBJ2-3, with unresolved D. Germline V lookup: CDR1 ENHRY, CDR2 SYGVKD. The V and J ends lost 6 bases and 3 bases respectively, with 10 bases between them. The CDR3 spans 13 residues. CDR3 loop: CAIRDPMTDTQYF. The CDR3 bases are TGTGCCATCAGGGACCCTATGACAGATACGCAGTATTTT.

The genes are TRBV27 and TRBJ2-3, with no clear D. The CDR3 contains 13 residues. CDR1 and CDR2 (germline): MNHEY, SMNVEV (reference sequence). V lost 5 bases and J 2 bases, leaving 8 bases between the germline ends. The CDR3 is CASSPIPTDTQYF. CDR3 DNA sequence: TGTGCCAGCAGTCCGATCCCCACAGATACGCAGTATTTT.

This clone was found a few times. Other DNA sequences in this sample translate to the same CDR3. The chain joins TRBV5-1 to TRBJ1-4; 8 nucleotides align to TRBD1. Trimming cost V 5 bases and J 8 bases; bases outside gene matches: 8. This CDR3 has 14 residues. CDR1 is SGHRS, CDR2 YFSETQ, per germline. CDR3 coding DNA: TGCGCCAGCAGGCAGCAGGGGGCGGAGGAAAAACTGTTTTTT. Amino acids: CASRQQGAEEKLFF.

Points on this clone: This likely stems from a read error, as it lies one base from a far larger clone. This chain uses TRBV29-1 with TRBJ1-1; D is perhaps TRBD1 (6 bases). The CDR3 has 12 amino acids. Germline V gene sequence: CDR1 SQVTM, CDR2 ANQGSEA. CDR3 residues: CSVEKGGTGAFF. CDR3 DNA sequence: TGCAGCGTTGAAAAGGGGGGAACTGGAGCTTTCTTT.

This chain joins TRBV5-1 and TRBJ2-7; 7 bases line up with TRBD1. The CDR3 contains 14 residues. The germline V gene encodes CDR1 SGHRS and CDR2 YFSETQ. V trimming: 4 bases; J trimming: 7 bases; junction bases outside the gene matches: 11. CDR3 bases: TGCGCCAGCAGCCACTCGACAGGGTCGGAAGAGCAGTACTTC. Translated: CASSHSTGSEEQYF.

This clone was detected a few times. The chain has TRBV6-4 and TRBJ2-1; D might be TRBD1 (6 bases). The ends were cut back, 5 bases at V and 5 bases at J, with 10 bases in the middle. The CDR3 contains 13 residues. Germline V CDR1 and CDR2: MRHNA, SNTAGT. CDR3 sequence (DNA): TGTGCCAGCAGTCGGACAGAAAACAATGAGCAGTTCTTC. Protein: CASSRTENNEQFF.

The chain has TRBV5-5 and TRBJ2-2; D gene unclear. Between the trimmed V and J ends, which lost 1 base and 4 bases, there was a span of 11 bases. The germline CDR1 and CDR2 sequences are SGHKS and YYEKEE (reference sequence). The CDR3 runs to 15 residues. The DNA of the CDR3 is TGTGCCAGCAGCTTGAATCCGGGTTTCACCGGGGAGCTGTTTTTT. It codes for CASSLNPGFTGELFF.

Notes on this clone: One junction end disagrees with the germline gene, perhaps due to a read error. The J gene is TRBJ1-2, the V gene TRBV6-1; a possible D gene is TRBD1 (5 bases). The germline CDR1 and CDR2 sequences are MNHNS and SASEGT. The CDR3 length is 12 residues. CDR3 sequence (DNA): TGTGCCAGCAGTCCCTTAGGGGATTCTGTCTTCTTC. It codes for CASSPLGDSVFF.

This chain uses TRBV28 with TRBJ1-2; 7 positions agree with TRBD1. Germline assignment: CDR1 MDHEN and CDR2 SYDVKM. The V gene end was trimmed by 6 bases and the J gene end by 4 bases; junction bases not matched to a gene: 5. The CDR3 extends over 13 amino acids. The CDR3 DNA follows: TGTGCCAGCAGATTGACAGGGCCCTATGGCTACACCTTC. Protein product: CASRLTGPYGYTF.

DNA for the CDR3: TGCGCCAGCAGCTTGGGGGCCCGGGGGTCAGCTAATGAAAAACTGTTTTTT. Its protein product is CASSLGARGSANEKLFF. The V call is TRBV5-1, the J call TRBJ1-4; TRBD1 is a possible D gene (5 bases). Between the trimmed V and J ends, which lost 0 bases and 3 bases, there was a span of 15 bases. From germline, CDR1 is SGHRS and CDR2 YFSETQ. The CDR3 is made up of 17 amino acids.

The rearrangement uses TRBV6-5 and TRBJ2-1; maybe TRBD2 (6 bases). Germline loops: CDR1 MNHEY, CDR2 SVGAGI. The V gene lost 0 bases and the J gene lost 9 bases, with 15 bases spanning the gap. The CDR3 length is 15 residues. Here the CDR3 reads CASSYSNGLTIEQFF. CDR3 nucleotide sequence: TGTGCCAGCAGTTACTCGAATGGACTAACTATTGAGCAGTTCTTC.